A single sample gave rise to the 28 T cell receptor beta chains below, sequenced in a study of low-dose radiotherapy and immunotherapy resistance in tumors. Alpha- and beta-chain coverage of first-strand cDNA came from TRAV- and TRBV-specific primers. Both a constant-region primer and a V-primer adapter served to amplify TCRs across roughly 21 PCR cycles. Via MiXCR, TCRdb re-called the reads, giving one row per CDR3 protein. The sample lists over 5,500 distinct CDR3 sequences; 60% to 75% were seen once. These receptors were collected from a human donor with advanced metastatic prostate, ovarian, gallbladder or colorectal cancer (not recorded which). This table probably holds off-target reads from a library built for another chain.

The chain joins TRBV5-1 to TRBJ1-1, with 7 bases matching TRBD1. The trim removed 0 bases at V and 4 bases at J, leaving 6 bases unmatched. Germline loops: CDR1 SGHRS, CDR2 YFSETQ. This CDR3 is 15 amino acids long. In DNA form, the CDR3 reads TGCGCCAGCAGCTTGGAGGGGGCGGGTTTCACTGAAGCTTTCTTT. This sequence encodes CASSLEGAGFTEAFF.

This clonotype was counted only a few times. This rearrangement joins TRBV20-1 to TRBJ1-3; unclear D gene. Looked up from germline, CDR1 is DFQATT and CDR2 is SNEGSKA (reference sequence). The CDR3 covers 15 residues. Trimming took off 0 bases at V and 2 bases at J, with 11 bases between the two ends. The CDR3 nucleotides are TGCAGTGCTAGAGACCCGGGGTTAACTGGAAACACCATATATTTT. Translation gives CSARDPGLTGNTIYF.

This clonotype was seen once. The gene calls are TRBV12-5 and TRBJ2-4, with D hard to call. V was pared by 0 bases and J by 7 bases, with 28 bases between. The CDR3 loop spans 20 amino acids. In germline, CDR1 is LGHNT, CDR2 FRNRAP. The CDR3 loop is CASGLVPLPIGSQIGNIQYF. For the CDR3, the DNA is TGTGCTAGTGGTTTGGTACCGCTACCGATAGGGTCTCAAATAGGGAACATTCAGTACTTC. Supplemented by reference TRBV12-5 and TRBJ2-4, the full variable domain reads DARVTQTPRHKVTEMGQEVTMRCQPILGHNTVFWYRQTMMQGLELLAYFRNRAPLDDSGMPKDRFSAEMPDATLATLKIQPSEPRDSAVYFCASGLVPLPIGSQIGNIQYFGAGTRLSVL.

The V and J genes are TRBV12-3 or TRBV12-4 and TRBJ2-3; the D is unclear. This CDR3 region has 13 residues. The ends were cut back, 1 base at V and 8 bases at J, with 10 bases in the middle. CDR3 DNA: TGTGCCAGCAGTTTAGGCAAATTGGGTACGCAGTATTTT. It codes for CASSLGKLGTQYF.

The V gene is TRBV23-1, the J gene TRBJ2-5, with 7 bases fitting TRBD1. TRBV23-1 is marked as an open reading frame, function uncertain. This CDR3 has 14 amino acids. V shed 6 bases and J 3 bases; nucleotides not matched to a gene: 7. As DNA, the CDR3 is TGCGCCAGCAGCTTCCCGGGACAGAAAGAGACCCAGTACTTC. This codes for CASSFPGQKETQYF.

This chain connects TRBV9 to TRBJ2-3, with 11 bases aligning to TRBD2. With V trimmed by 4 bases and J by 7 bases, 8 bases remained unmatched. The length of the CDR3 is 15 residues. The germline V gene has CDR1 SGDLS and CDR2 YYNGEE. In DNA, the CDR3 is TGTGCCAGCAGCCTTAGCGGGGGGGCGAAACATACGCAGTATTTT. Translation: CASSLSGGAKHTQYF.

This clonotype occurred a few times. The genes are TRBV29-1 and TRBJ1-5; the D gene is possibly TRBD1 (6 bases). Trimming stripped 4 bases from V and 3 bases from J, with 13 bases between. The V gene's germline CDR1 is SQVTM and CDR2 ANQGSEA. The CDR3 consists of 14 residues. CDR3 coding DNA: TGCAGCGTTGGGGCAGGGGATTTCAATCAGCCCCAGCATTTT. Translating gives CSVGAGDFNQPQHF.

V and J are TRBV20-1 and TRBJ1-6; unclear D gene. V was pared by 1 base and J by 5 bases, with 15 bases between. The germline V gene has CDR1 DFQATT and CDR2 SNEGSKA (reference sequence). The CDR3 has 16 residues. CDR3 sequence reads: CSARVGHSLDNSPLHF. DNA of the CDR3: TGCAGTGCTAGAGTCGGCCATTCCCTAGATAATTCACCCCTCCACTTT.

This clonotype was detected only a few times. The V and J genes are TRBV27 and TRBJ2-4; 8 bases are shared with TRBD2. J was trimmed by 0 bases and V by 5 bases; bases with no gene match: 12. CDR1 MNHEY and CDR2 SMNVEV come from the germline V gene (reference sequence). CDR3 length: 18 amino acids. The CDR3 protein is CASSPFAGGTLAKNIQYF. Here the CDR3 DNA reads TGTGCCAGCAGTCCATTCGCGGGAGGTACCCTAGCCAAAAACATTCAGTACTTC.

The chain joins TRBV29-1 to TRBJ2-5; no firm D call. Between the trimmed V and J ends, which lost 3 bases and 2 bases, there was a span of 10 bases. Germline V gene lookup returns CDR1 SQVTM and CDR2 ANQGSEA. This CDR3 is built from 13 residues. CDR3 in DNA: TGCAGCGTTGATTTTGGGAAACAAGAGACCCAGTACTTC. Residues: CSVDFGKQETQYF.

The chain employs TRBV29-1 and TRBJ1-1, with D perhaps matching TRBD1 (5 bases). The germline V gene encodes CDR1 SQVTM and CDR2 ANQGSEA. V was trimmed by 4 bases and J by 4 bases, leaving 13 bases between them. This CDR3 comprises 13 residues. This CDR3 reads CSVGAGRGTEAFF. The CDR3 DNA is TGCAGCGTTGGGGCAGGGCGGGGCACTGAAGCTTTCTTT.

The chain has TRBV7-2 and TRBJ2-1; TRBD2 aligns across 7 bases. CDR3 size: 13 residues. The V gene end was trimmed by 1 base and the J gene end by 16 bases; junction bases not matched to a gene: 10. Germline assignment: CDR1 SGHTA and CDR2 FQGNSA. Here the CDR3 DNA reads TGTGCCAGCAGCTTAGTTGCGACTAGCCCGTATTTCTTC. This sequence encodes CASSLVATSPYFF.

The chain recombines TRBV28 with TRBJ2-7; 9 positions match TRBD1. CDR1 and CDR2 from the germline V gene are MDHEN and SYDVKM. The CDR3 covers 19 residues. The ends lost 7 bases at V and 2 bases at J; junction bases unmatched: 21. The CDR3 sequence is CASKGQGARFVRLPYEQYF. In nucleotides, the CDR3 is TGTGCCAGCAAGGGACAGGGCGCCCGATTTGTTAGGCTACCCTACGAGCAGTACTTC.

V gene TRBV2 combines with J gene TRBJ2-5; 11 nucleotides align to TRBD2. The CDR3 totals 16 residues. V was pared by 7 bases and J by 4 bases, with 11 bases of the junction left unmatched. From germline, CDR1 is SNHLY and CDR2 FYNNEI. CDR3 in DNA: TGTGCCAGCACCGGTGGTAGCGGGAGGGGAGGAGAGACCCAGTACTTC. Translating gives CASTGGSGRGGETQYF.

V and J are TRBV11-2 and TRBJ2-7, with 7 bases lining up with TRBD2. The junction had 9 bases not matched to a gene; V was cut back by 5 bases and J by 11 bases. Germline V gives CDR1 SGHAT, CDR2 FQNNGV. The CDR3 has 12 amino acids. CDR3 sequence (DNA): TGTGCCAGCAGCCCCACCGGGACTACCGAGTACTTC. Protein product: CASSPTGTTEYF.

This clonotype was seen more than once but under ten times. The CDR3 loop is CASRPTRTSSQETQYF. DNA of the CDR3: TGTGCCAGCAGGCCAACCCGGACTAGCAGCCAAGAGACCCAGTACTTC. The gene calls are TRBV2 and TRBJ2-5; 8 bases line up with TRBD2. The CDR3 runs to 16 residues. V dropped 6 bases and J dropped 1; count of bases not matched to a gene: 10. Germline values: CDR1 SNHLY, CDR2 FYNNEI.

The chain links TRBV20-1 to TRBJ2-1, with D hard to call. CDR3 length: 15 residues. The germline V and J ends were trimmed by 0 bases and 9 bases, with 18 bases remaining between them. In germline, CDR1 is DFQATT, CDR2 SNEGSKA (reference sequence). The CDR3 is CSARDLSSSAIEQFF. As DNA, the CDR3 is TGCAGTGCTAGAGATCTTAGTTCCTCGGCAATTGAGCAGTTCTTC.

CDR3 amino acids: CASSSTGRDGEQYF. As DNA, the CDR3 is TGTGCCAGCAGCTCCACGGGGCGGGACGGCGAGCAGTACTTC. This sequence joins TRBV7-2 and TRBJ2-7; tentatively, D is TRBD2 (6 bases). The length of the CDR3 is 14 residues. Trimming cost V 4 bases and J 6 bases, with 16 bases left between them. Germline CDR1 is SGHTA and CDR2 is FQGNSA.

This clonotype was detected only a few times. V gene TRBV9 combines with J gene TRBJ2-1; unclear D gene. Trimming cost V 0 bases and J 3 bases, with 10 bases left between them. Germline CDR1 is SGDLS and CDR2 is YYNGEE. The CDR3 is 15 amino acids. This CDR3 reads CASSVGAENYNEQFF. CDR3 nucleotide sequence: TGTGCCAGCAGCGTAGGCGCCGAGAACTACAATGAGCAGTTCTTC. Supplemented by reference TRBV9 and TRBJ2-1, the full variable domain reads DSGVTQTPKHLITATGQRVTLRCSPRSGDLSVYWYQQSLDQGLQFLIQYYNGEERAKGNILERFSAQQFPDLHSELNLSSLELGDSALYFCASSVGAENYNEQFFGPGTRLTVL.

This sequence joins TRBV19 and TRBJ1-2, with no clear D. The germline V gene has CDR1 LNHDA and CDR2 SQIVND (reference sequence). The CDR3 runs 14 residues. V lost 6 bases to trimming and J lost 3 bases, with 14 bases between them. The CDR3 loop is CASRTDGTYYGYTF. The CDR3, as DNA: TGTGCCAGTAGGACGGACGGAACATACTATGGCTACACCTTC. Drawing the rest from reference TRBV19 and TRBJ1-2, the complete variable domain is DGGITQSPKYLFRKEGQNVTLSCEQNLNHDAMYWYRQDPGQGLRLIYYSQIVNDFQKGDIAEGYSVSREKKESFPLTVTSAQKNPTAFYLCASRTDGTYYGYTFGSGTRLTVV.

The J gene is TRBJ2-7, the V gene TRBV5-1; no clear D. V was clipped by 3 bases and J by 7 bases, with 17 bases between them. Germline V CDR1 and CDR2: SGHRS, YFSETQ. CDR3 size: 14 residues. CDR3 region: CASSSTRREREQYF. The CDR3 DNA reads TGCGCCAGCAGCTCGACAAGGCGCGAAAGGGAGCAGTACTTC.

This clonotype was detected a few times. The V and J genes are TRBV5-1 and TRBJ2-2; the D gene could be TRBD1 or TRBD2 (5 bases each). The CDR3 runs 14 residues. Germline V lookup: CDR1 SGHRS, CDR2 YFSETQ. V lost 2 bases and J 4 bases, leaving 9 bases between the germline ends. DNA for the CDR3: TGCGCCAGCAGCTTCGAGGGGTTCACCGGGGAGCTGTTTTTT. Translating it yields CASSFEGFTGELFF.

The table lists this clonotype with a few counts. The J gene is TRBJ2-7, the V gene TRBV10-3, with D possibly matching TRBD2 (6 bases). Germline V lookup: CDR1 ENHRY, CDR2 SYGVKD. The V gene lost 5 bases and the J gene lost 2 bases, with 10 bases spanning the gap. The CDR3 is 13 residues long. The CDR3, as DNA: TGTGCCATCAGTATAGCGGAAACCTACGAGCAGTACTTC. This translates into CAISIAETYEQYF.

This clonotype has a handful of counts. The chain couples TRBV4-2 to TRBJ2-1; 12 bases fit TRBD2. CDR3 size: 15 residues. Trimming took 1 base from V and 12 from J; bases not matched to a gene: 7. CDR1 is LGHNA and CDR2 is YNFKEQ in the germline V gene. The CDR3 DNA follows: TGTGCCAGCAGCCAAGTTTCGGCTAGCGGGGGGGGGCAGTTCTTC. It yields the protein CASSQVSASGGGQFF.

This clonotype was found a few times. This sequence joins TRBV28 and TRBJ2-7, with no clear D. The V and J ends lost 6 bases and 0 bases respectively, with 9 bases between them. From germline, CDR1 is MDHEN and CDR2 SYDVKM. This CDR3 is built from 13 residues. The CDR3 sequence: CASRGQNSYEQYF. In DNA, the CDR3 is TGTGCCAGCAGAGGGCAGAACTCCTACGAGCAGTACTTC.

Here the CDR3 reads CASSQQNTEAFF. The CDR3 coding sequence is TGTGCCAGCAGCCAACAGAACACTGAAGCTTTCTTT. The chain joins TRBV7-2 to TRBJ1-1; D is undetermined. Trimming stripped 5 bases from V and 1 base from J, with 5 bases between. Germline lookup yields CDR1 SGHTA and CDR2 FQGNSA. This CDR3 is built from 12 residues.

This clonotype was counted between two and nine times. The CDR3 coding sequence is TGTGCCAGCAGCCGACCCGGCCCGGGGACCCAAGAGACCCAGTACTTC. Translating it yields CASSRPGPGTQETQYF. J is TRBJ2-5 and V is TRBV28; D assignment may be TRBD1 or TRBD2 (5 bases each). The CDR3 is made up of 16 amino acids. The germline V and J ends were trimmed by 6 bases and 1 base, with 18 bases remaining between them. Germline V CDR1 and CDR2: MDHEN, SYDVKM. The full variable domain, in which reference TRBV28 and TRBJ2-5 provide the parts outside the CDR3, is DVKVTQSSRYLVKRTGEKVFLECVQDMDHENMFWYRQDPGLGLRLIYFSYDVKMKEKGDIPEGYSVSREKKERFSLILESASTNQTSMYLCASSRPGPGTQETQYFGPGTRLLVL.

The chain has TRBV20-1 and TRBJ1-2, with TRBD1 as a possible D gene (5 bases). CDR1 and CDR2 from the germline V gene are DFQATT and SNEGSKA (reference sequence). This CDR3 is built from 14 residues. The V end lost 1 base, the J end lost 3 bases, and 12 bases lay between the germline ends. CDR3 sequence: CSARAIGTDYGYTF. In DNA form, the CDR3 reads TGCAGTGCTAGAGCCATAGGGACGGACTATGGCTACACCTTC.